A single sample is the source of the 9 T cell receptor beta chains below, sequenced in a study of shared clonotypes between healthy human individuals. The protocol was immunoSEQ multiplex PCR, while the TCRdb copy is restricted to in-frame clones and leaves out a portion. In the table there are about 2 million clones, about 95% of which are singletons. CD45RO negativity and positive selection for CCR7 defined naive CD8 cells, a population that excluded terminally differentiated effector memory CD45RA+ cells. The sequencing input was naive CD8+ T cells sorted from blood. These receptors were collected from a man between 18 and 29 years old in good health.

The V call is TRBV19, the J call TRBJ2-1, with a possible D match to TRBD1 (5 bases). Trimming took 4 bases from V and 1 from J, leaving 11 bases between them. This CDR3 has 15 residues. Germline CDR1 reads LNHDA; CDR2 reads SQIVND (reference sequence). CDR3 region: CASSTTGISYNEQFF. Here the CDR3 DNA reads TGTGCCAGTAGTACCACAGGTATTTCCTACAATGAGCAGTTCTTC.

The CDR3 is CASSSGQTGGGETQYF. The CDR3 nucleotides read TGTGCCAGCAGCTCGGGCCAGACAGGGGGCGGAGAGACCCAGTACTTC. The chain combines TRBV7-3 with TRBJ2-5; 10 bases align to TRBD1. V shed 4 bases, J shed 4 bases, and the junction held 9 bases outside the gene matches. The CDR3 consists of 16 residues. CDR1 and CDR2 (germline): SGHTA, FQGTGA.

This rearrangement joins TRBV10-3 to TRBJ2-7; 9 positions agree with TRBD1. V lost 7 bases, J lost 2 bases, and 9 bases stayed unmatched. The CDR3 consists of 15 residues. Germline V gene sequence: CDR1 ENHRY, CDR2 SYGVKD. CDR3 loop: CAITEGQGRTYEQYF. The CDR3 DNA is TGTGCCATCACCGAGGGACAGGGTAGGACCTACGAGCAGTACTTC.

This clone was found a few times. Other DNA variants within this sample encode the same CDR3. The V call is TRBV7-9, the J call TRBJ2-7, with D perhaps TRBD2 (5 bases). The CDR3 loop spans 12 amino acids. Germline V gene lookup returns CDR1 SEHNR and CDR2 FQNEAQ (reference sequence). Between the trimmed V and J ends, which lost 4 bases and 2 bases, there was a span of 6 bases. The CDR3 reads CASSSGTYEQYF. The CDR3 DNA reads as TGTGCCAGCAGCTCCGGGACCTACGAGCAGTACTTC.

This chain links TRBV6-5 with TRBJ1-2, with unresolved D. The V end was cut by 7 bases, the J end by 6 bases, with 18 bases between. The V gene's germline CDR1 is MNHEY and CDR2 SVGAGI. This CDR3 is built from 14 residues. The CDR3 spells CASTRWGTGDGYTF. In DNA, the CDR3 is TGTGCCAGCACCCGCTGGGGAACCGGTGATGGCTACACCTTC.

The V and J genes are TRBV19 and TRBJ1-6; D gene ambiguous. This CDR3 has 13 residues. CDR1 is LNHDA, CDR2 SQIVND, per germline (reference sequence). V gave up 5 bases and J gave up 6 bases, with 8 bases separating them. The CDR3 DNA follows: TGTGCCAGTAGTCAGACTGGTAATTCACCCCTCCACTTT. Protein: CASSQTGNSPLHF.

This chain uses TRBV2 with TRBJ2-7; 7 bases line up with TRBD1. CDR3 size: 13 residues. V lost 7 bases and J lost 3; bases outside the gene matches: 6. CDR1 SNHLY and CDR2 FYNNEI come from the germline V gene. The CDR3 reads CASTPTGFYEQYF. The DNA for the CDR3 is TGTGCCAGCACCCCGACAGGGTTCTACGAGCAGTACTTC.

This CDR3 is CATSTGLERTGAGVYGYTF. CDR3 nucleotides: TGTGCCACCAGCACAGGCTTGGAACGTACGGGGGCCGGGGTCTATGGCTACACCTTC. The chain couples TRBV15 to TRBJ1-2; perhaps TRBD1 as D (6 bases). Germline values: CDR1 LNHNV, CDR2 YYDKDF (reference sequence). The CDR3 extends over 19 amino acids. The V end lost 4 bases, the J end lost 4 bases, and 28 bases lay between the germline ends.

CDR3 residues: CASSITGEGYTF. CDR3 DNA sequence: TGTGCCAGCAGCATAACAGGGGAGGGCTACACCTTC. This rearrangement joins TRBV5-4 to TRBJ1-2; 7 bases are shared with TRBD1. V lost 4 bases and J lost 8; bases outside the gene matches: 5. From germline, CDR1 is SGHNT and CDR2 YYREEE (reference sequence). The CDR3 runs to 12 residues. The whole variable domain, filled in from reference TRBV5-4 and TRBJ1-2, reads ETGVTQSPTHLIKTRGQQVTLRCSSQSGHNTVSWYQQALGQGPQFIFQYYREEENGRGNFPPRFSGLQFPNYSSELNVNALELDDSALYLCASSITGEGYTFGSGTRLTVV.